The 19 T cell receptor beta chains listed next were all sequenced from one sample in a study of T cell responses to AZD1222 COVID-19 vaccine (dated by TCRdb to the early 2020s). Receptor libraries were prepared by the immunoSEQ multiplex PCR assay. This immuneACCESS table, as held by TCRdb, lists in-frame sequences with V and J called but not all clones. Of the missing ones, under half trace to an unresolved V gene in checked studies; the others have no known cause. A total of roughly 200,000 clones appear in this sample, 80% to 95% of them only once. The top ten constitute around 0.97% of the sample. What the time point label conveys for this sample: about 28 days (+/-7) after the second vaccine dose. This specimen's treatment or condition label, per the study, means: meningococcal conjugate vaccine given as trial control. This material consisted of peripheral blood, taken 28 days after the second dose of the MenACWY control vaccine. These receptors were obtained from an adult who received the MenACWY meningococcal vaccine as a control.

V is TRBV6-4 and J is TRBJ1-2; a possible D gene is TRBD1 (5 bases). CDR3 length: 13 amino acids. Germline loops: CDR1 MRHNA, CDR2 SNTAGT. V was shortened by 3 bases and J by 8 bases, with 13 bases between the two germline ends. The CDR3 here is CASSEQGSYGYTF. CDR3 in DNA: TGTGCCAGCAGTGAGCAGGGATCTTACGGCTACACCTTC.

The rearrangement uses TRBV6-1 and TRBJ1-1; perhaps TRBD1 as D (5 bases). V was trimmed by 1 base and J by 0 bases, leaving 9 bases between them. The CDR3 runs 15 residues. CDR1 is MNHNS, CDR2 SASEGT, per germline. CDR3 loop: CASSEDRSMNTEAFF. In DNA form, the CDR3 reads TGTGCCAGCAGTGAAGACAGGAGCATGAACACTGAAGCTTTCTTT.

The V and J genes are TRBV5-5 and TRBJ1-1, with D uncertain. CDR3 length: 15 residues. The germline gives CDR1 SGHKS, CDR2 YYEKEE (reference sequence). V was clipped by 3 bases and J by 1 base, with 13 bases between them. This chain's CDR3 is CASSWSSTGNTEAFF. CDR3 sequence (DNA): TGTGCCAGCAGCTGGTCCTCGACGGGGAACACTGAAGCTTTCTTT.

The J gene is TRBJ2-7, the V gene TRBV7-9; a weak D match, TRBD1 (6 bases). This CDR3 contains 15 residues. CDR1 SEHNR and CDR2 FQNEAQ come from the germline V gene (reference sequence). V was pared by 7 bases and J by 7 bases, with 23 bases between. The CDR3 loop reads CASIRGGRGNEEQYF. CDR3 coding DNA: TGTGCCAGCATCCGAGGGGGACGGGGAAACGAGGAGCAGTACTTC.

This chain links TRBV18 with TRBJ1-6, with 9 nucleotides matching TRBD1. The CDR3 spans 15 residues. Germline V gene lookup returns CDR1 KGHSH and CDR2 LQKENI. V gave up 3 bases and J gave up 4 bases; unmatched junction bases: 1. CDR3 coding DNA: TGTGCCAGCTCACCGGGACAGGGATATAATTCACCCCTCCACTTT. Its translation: CASSPGQGYNSPLHF.

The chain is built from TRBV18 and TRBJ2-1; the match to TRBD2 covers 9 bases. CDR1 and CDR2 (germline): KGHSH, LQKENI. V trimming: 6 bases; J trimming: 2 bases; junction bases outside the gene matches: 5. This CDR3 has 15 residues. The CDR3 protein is CASSAIAGAYNEQFF. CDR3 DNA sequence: TGTGCCAGCTCCGCGATAGCGGGGGCCTACAATGAGCAGTTCTTC. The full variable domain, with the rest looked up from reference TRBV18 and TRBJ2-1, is NAGVMQNPRHLVRRRGQEARLRCSPMKGHSHVYWYRQLPEEGLKFMVYLQKENIIDESGMPKERFSAEFPKEGPSILRIQQVVRGDSAAYFCASSAIAGAYNEQFFGPGTRLTVL.

The CDR3 coding sequence is TGTGCCAGCAGCACCGGACCGTACGAGCAGTACTTC. This sequence encodes CASSTGPYEQYF. V gene TRBV7-8 combines with J gene TRBJ2-7, with D uncertain. V gave up 5 bases and J gave up 4 bases, with 9 bases separating them. The CDR3 runs 12 residues. From germline, CDR1 is SGHVS and CDR2 FQNEAQ.

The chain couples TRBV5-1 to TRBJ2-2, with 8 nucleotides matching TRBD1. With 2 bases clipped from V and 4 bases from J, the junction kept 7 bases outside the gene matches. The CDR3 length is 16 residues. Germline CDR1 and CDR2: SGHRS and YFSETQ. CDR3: CASSFQAGGVTGELFF. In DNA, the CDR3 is TGCGCCAGCAGCTTTCAGGCAGGGGGCGTCACCGGGGAGCTGTTTTTT.

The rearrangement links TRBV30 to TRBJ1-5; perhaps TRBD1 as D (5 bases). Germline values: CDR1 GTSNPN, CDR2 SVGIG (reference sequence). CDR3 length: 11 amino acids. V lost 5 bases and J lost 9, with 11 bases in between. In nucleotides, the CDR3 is TGTGCCTGGGGGACGGGTCCGCCCCAGCATTTT. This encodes CAWGTGPPQHF.

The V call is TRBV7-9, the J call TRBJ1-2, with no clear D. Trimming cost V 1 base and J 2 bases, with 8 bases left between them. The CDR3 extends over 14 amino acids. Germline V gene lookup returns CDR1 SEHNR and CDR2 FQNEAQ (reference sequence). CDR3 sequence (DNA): TGTGCCAGCAGCTTAGGTGTGGGAAACTATGGCTACACCTTC. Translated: CASSLGVGNYGYTF.

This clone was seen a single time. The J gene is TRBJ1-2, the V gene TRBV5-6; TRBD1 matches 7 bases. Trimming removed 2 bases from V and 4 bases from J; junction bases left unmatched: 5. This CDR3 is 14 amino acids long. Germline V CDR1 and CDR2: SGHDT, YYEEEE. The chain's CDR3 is CASSFPTGSYGYTF. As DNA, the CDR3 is TGTGCCAGCAGCTTCCCGACAGGGAGCTATGGCTACACCTTC.

CDR3 amino acids: CASCPSRDRGGYTF. In DNA, the CDR3 is TGTGCCAGTTGCCCGAGCCGGGACAGAGGCGGCTACACCTTC. This chain uses TRBV19 with TRBJ1-2; TRBD1 matches 7 bases. Looked up from germline, CDR1 is LNHDA and CDR2 is SQIVND (reference sequence). J lost 8 bases, V lost 8 bases, and 14 bases had no gene match. The CDR3 loop spans 14 amino acids. Full variable domain (rest looked up from reference TRBV19 and TRBJ1-2): DGGITQSPKYLFRKEGQNVTLSCEQNLNHDAMYWYRQDPGQGLRLIYYSQIVNDFQKGDIAEGYSVSREKKESFPLTVTSAQKNPTAFYLCASCPSRDRGGYTFGSGTRLTVV.

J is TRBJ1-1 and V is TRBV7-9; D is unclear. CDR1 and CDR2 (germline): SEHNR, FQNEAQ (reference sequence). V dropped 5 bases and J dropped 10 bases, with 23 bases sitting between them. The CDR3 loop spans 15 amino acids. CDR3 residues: CASSTSYPAILGAFF. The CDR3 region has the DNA TGTGCCAGCAGCACCTCCTATCCCGCTATTCTAGGAGCTTTCTTT.

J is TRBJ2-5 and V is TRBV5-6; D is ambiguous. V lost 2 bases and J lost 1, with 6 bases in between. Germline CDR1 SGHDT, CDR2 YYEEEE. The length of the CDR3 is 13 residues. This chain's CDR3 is CASSFPIQETQYF. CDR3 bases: TGTGCCAGCAGCTTTCCTATCCAAGAGACCCAGTACTTC.

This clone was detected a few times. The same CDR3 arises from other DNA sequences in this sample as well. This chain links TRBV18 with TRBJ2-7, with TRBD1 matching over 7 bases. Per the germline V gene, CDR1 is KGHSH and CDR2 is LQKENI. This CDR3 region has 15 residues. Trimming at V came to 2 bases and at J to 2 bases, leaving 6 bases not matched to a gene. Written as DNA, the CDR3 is TGTGCCAGCTCACCAAAACCGGGACAGACCTACGAGCAGTACTTC. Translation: CASSPKPGQTYEQYF. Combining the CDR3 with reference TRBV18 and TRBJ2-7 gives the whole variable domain NAGVMQNPRHLVRRRGQEARLRCSPMKGHSHVYWYRQLPEEGLKFMVYLQKENIIDESGMPKERFSAEFPKEGPSILRIQQVVRGDSAAYFCASSPKPGQTYEQYFGPGTRLTVT.

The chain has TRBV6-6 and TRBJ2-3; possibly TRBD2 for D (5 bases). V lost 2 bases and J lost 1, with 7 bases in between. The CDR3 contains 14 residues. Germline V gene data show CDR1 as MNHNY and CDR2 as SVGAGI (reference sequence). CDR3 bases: TGTGCCAGCAGTTACACTAGGGGCACAGATACGCAGTATTTT. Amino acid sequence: CASSYTRGTDTQYF.

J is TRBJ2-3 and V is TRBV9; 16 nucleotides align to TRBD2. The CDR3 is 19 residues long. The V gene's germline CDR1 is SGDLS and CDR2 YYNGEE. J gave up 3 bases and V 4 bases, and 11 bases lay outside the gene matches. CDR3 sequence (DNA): TGTGCCAGCAGCCCCCTCGGGACTAGCGGGGGGGCCGGAACAGATACGCAGTATTTT. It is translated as CASSPLGTSGGAGTDTQYF.

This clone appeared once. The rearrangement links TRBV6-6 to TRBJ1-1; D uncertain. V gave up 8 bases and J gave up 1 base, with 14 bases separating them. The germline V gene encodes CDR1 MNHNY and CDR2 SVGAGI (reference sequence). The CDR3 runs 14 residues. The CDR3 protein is CASLPHQENTEAFF. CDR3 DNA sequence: TGTGCCAGCCTACCCCACCAGGAGAACACTGAAGCTTTCTTT.

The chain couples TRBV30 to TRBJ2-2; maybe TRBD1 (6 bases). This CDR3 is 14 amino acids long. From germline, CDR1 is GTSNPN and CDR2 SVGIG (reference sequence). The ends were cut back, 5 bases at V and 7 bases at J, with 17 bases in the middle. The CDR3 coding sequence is TGTGCCTGGGGGGGCAGGATCTCCAACGGGGAGCTGTTTTTT. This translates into CAWGGRISNGELFF.